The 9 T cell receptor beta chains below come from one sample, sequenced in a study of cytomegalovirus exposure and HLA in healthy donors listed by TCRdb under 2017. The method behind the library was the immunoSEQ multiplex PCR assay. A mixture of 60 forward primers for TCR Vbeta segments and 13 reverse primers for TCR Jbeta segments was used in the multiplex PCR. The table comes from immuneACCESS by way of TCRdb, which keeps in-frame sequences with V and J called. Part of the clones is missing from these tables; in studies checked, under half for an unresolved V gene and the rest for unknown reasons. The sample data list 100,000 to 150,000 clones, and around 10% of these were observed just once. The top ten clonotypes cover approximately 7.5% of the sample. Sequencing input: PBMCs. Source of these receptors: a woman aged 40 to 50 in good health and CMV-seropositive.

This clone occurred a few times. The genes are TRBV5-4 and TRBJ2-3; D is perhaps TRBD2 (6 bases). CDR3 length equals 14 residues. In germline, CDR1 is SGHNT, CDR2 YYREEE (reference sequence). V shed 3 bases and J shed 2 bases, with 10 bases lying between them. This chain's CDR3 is CASSWTTPTDTQYF. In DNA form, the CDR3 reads TGTGCCAGCAGCTGGACTACCCCCACAGATACGCAGTATTTT. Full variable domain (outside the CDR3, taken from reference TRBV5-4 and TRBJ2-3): ETGVTQSPTHLIKTRGQQVTLRCSSQSGHNTVSWYQQALGQGPQFIFQYYREEENGRGNFPPRFSGLQFPNYSSELNVNALELDDSALYLCASSWTTPTDTQYFGPGTRLTVL.

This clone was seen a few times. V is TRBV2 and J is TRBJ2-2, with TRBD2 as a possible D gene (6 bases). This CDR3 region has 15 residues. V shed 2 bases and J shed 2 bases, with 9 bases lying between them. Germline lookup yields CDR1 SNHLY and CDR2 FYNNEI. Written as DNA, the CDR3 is TGTGCCAGCAGTGAACGGGGGAGTAACACCGGGGAGCTGTTTTTT. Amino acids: CASSERGSNTGELFF.

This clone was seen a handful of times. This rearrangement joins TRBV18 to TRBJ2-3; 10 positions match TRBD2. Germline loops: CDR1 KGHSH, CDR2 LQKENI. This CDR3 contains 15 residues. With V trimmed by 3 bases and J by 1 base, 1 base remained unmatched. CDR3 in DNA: TGTGCCAGCTCACCTCTAGCGGGGGGCACAGATACGCAGTATTTT. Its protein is CASSPLAGGTDTQYF.

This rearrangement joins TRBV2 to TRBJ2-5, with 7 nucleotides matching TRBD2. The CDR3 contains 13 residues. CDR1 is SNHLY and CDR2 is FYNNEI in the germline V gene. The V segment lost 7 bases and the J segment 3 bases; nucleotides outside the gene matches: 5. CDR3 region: CASKGGGEETQYF. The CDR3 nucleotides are TGTGCCAGCAAAGGCGGGGGTGAAGAGACCCAGTACTTC.

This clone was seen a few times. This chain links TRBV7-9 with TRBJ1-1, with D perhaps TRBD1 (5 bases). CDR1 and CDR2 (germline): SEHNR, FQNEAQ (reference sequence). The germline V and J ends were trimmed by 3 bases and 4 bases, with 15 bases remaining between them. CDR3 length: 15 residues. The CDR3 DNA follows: TGTGCCAGCAGCTTCTCACAGGAACTGAGCACTGAAGCTTTCTTT. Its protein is CASSFSQELSTEAFF. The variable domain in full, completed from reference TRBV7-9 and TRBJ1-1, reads DTGVSQNPRHKITKRGQNVTFRCDPISEHNRLYWYRQTLGQGPEFLTYFQNEAQLEKSRLLSDRFSAERPKGSFSTLEIQRTEQGDSAMYLCASSFSQELSTEAFFGQGTRLTVV.

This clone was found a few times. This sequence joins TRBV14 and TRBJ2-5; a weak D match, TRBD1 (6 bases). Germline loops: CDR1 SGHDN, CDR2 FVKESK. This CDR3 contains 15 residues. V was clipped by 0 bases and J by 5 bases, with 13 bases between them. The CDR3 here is CASSQDQGPGETQYF. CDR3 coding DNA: TGTGCCAGCAGCCAAGATCAGGGGCCGGGGGAGACCCAGTACTTC.

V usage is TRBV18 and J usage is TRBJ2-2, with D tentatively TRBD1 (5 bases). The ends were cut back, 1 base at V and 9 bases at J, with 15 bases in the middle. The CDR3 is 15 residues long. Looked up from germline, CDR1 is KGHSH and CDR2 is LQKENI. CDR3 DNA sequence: TGTGCCAGCTCACCACAGGGGCTCTCGGGCCGGGAGCTGTTTTTT. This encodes CASSPQGLSGRELFF.

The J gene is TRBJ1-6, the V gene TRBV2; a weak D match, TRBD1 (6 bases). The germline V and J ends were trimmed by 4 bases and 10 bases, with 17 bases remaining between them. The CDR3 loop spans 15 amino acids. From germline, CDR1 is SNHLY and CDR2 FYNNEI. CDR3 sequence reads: CASSADSSFGSPLHF. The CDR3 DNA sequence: TGTGCCAGCAGTGCGGACAGCAGCTTTGGGTCACCCCTCCACTTT.

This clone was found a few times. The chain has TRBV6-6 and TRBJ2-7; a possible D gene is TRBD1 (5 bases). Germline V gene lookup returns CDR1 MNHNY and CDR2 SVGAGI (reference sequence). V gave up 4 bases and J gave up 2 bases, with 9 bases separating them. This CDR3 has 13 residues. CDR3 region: CASSSDSAYEQYF. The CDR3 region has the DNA TGTGCCAGCAGTTCTGACAGTGCCTACGAGCAGTACTTC.